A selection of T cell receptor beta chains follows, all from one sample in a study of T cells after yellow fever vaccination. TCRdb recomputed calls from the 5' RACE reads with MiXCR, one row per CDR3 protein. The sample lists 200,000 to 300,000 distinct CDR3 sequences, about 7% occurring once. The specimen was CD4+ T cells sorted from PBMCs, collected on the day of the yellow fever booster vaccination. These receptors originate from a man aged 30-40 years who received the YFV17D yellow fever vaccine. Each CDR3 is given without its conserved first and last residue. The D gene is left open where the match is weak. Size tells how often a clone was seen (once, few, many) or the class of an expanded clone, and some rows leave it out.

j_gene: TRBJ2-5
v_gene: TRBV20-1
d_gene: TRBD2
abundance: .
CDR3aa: SAIPRTSGGPQY

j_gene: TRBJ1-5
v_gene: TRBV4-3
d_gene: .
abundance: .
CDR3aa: ASSQDFSGRTLGNQPQH

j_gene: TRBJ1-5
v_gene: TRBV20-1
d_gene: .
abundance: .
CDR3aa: SARVRTNDNQPQH

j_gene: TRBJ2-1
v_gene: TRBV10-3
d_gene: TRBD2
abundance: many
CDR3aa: AIKSGLERNQQF

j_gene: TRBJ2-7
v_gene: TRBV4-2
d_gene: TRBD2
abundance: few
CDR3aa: ASSHPTPLAGWGSEQY

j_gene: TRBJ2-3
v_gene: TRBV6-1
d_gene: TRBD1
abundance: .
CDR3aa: ASSEARGTGATDTQY

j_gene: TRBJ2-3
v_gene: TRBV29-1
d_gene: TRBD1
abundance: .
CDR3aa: SVGTGGTDTQY

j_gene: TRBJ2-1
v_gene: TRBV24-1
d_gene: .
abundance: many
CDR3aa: ATSDHGWNEQF

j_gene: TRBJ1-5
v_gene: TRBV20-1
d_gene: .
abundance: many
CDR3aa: SAYDIYSNQPQH

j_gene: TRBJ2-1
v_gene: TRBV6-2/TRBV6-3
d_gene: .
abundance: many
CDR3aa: ASRRLRYNEQF

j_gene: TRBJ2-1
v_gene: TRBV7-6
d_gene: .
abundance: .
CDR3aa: ASSLPGLQNEQF

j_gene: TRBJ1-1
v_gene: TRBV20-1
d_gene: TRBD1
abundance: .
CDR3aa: SATRDREAF

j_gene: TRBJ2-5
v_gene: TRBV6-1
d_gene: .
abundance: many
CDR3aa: ASSGSGTTGETQY

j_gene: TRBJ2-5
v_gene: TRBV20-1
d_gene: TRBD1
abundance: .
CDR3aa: SARDTGGLTQY

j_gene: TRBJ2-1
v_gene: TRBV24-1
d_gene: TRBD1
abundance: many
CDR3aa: ATSDRGTGQSYNEQF

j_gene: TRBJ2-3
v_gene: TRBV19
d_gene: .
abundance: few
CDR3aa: ASSTRMGSTDTQY

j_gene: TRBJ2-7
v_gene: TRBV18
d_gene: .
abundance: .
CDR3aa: ASSPGTYGEQY

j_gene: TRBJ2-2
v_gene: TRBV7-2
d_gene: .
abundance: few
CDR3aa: ASSTLGPTSRELF